What follows are 5 T cell receptor beta chains derived from one specimen sequenced in a study of shared clonotypes between healthy human individuals. Naive CD8 isolation took CD45RO-negative cells positively selected for CCR7 and excluded terminally differentiated effector memory CD45RA+ cells. TCRdb's table, derived via immunoSEQ multiplex PCR, lists solely in-frame clones and lacks some. Counted here are hundreds of thousands of clones, 95% to 97% occurring once; the ten biggest clones make up around 0.1%. Material: naive CD8+ T cells sorted from blood. These receptors were obtained from a woman aged 25 to 39 in good health.

V is TRBV28 and J is TRBJ2-7, with D maybe TRBD1 (7 bases). The CDR3 loop spans 16 amino acids. Per the germline V gene, CDR1 is MDHEN and CDR2 is SYDVKM. Between the trimmed V and J ends, which lost 1 base and 2 bases, there was a span of 15 bases. The CDR3, as DNA: TGTGCCAGCAGTTTATCGGCAGGGGGGCATGCCTACGAGCAGTACTTC. Its protein is CASSLSAGGHAYEQYF.

This clone was recorded at least ten times. Other nucleotide sequences from this sample produce the same CDR3. This chain links TRBV5-4 with TRBJ1-1; D unclear. Germline V gives CDR1 SGHNT, CDR2 YYREEE (reference sequence). Trimming took 0 bases from V and 5 from J, leaving 5 bases between them. This CDR3 has 12 residues. CDR3 in DNA: TGTGCCAGCAGCTTGGTGGATACTGAAGCTTTCTTT. As protein: CASSLVDTEAFF.

The CDR3 region is CASSPQGRAVDNEQFF. The CDR3 region has the DNA TGTGCCAGCAGCCCACAAGGGAGGGCCGTAGACAATGAGCAGTTCTTC. The chain joins TRBV9 to TRBJ2-1; 7 positions match TRBD2. The CDR3 runs to 16 residues. V gave up 4 bases and J gave up 5 bases; unmatched junction bases: 12. Germline V gene sequence: CDR1 SGDLS, CDR2 YYNGEE.

The V call is TRBV7-9, the J call TRBJ1-2, with D possibly TRBD1 on 6 matching bases. V dropped 0 bases and J dropped 4 bases, with 9 bases sitting between them. Germline CDR1 and CDR2: SEHNR and FQNEAQ (reference sequence). This CDR3 spans 14 amino acids. The CDR3: CASSLAGQLYGYTF. DNA for the CDR3: TGTGCCAGCAGCTTAGCCGGACAGCTCTATGGCTACACCTTC.

Here the CDR3 reads CASSALTGVAGELFF. Written as DNA, the CDR3 is TGTGCCAGCAGTGCCCTGACAGGGGTTGCCGGGGAGCTGTTTTTT. The chain is built from TRBV6-1 and TRBJ2-2; TRBD1 agrees at 8 bases. The CDR3 loop spans 15 amino acids. The trim removed 4 bases at V and 6 bases at J, leaving 7 bases unmatched. Germline V gene lookup returns CDR1 MNHNS and CDR2 SASEGT.